This T cell receptor beta chain was captured in a study of identical twins. V was shortened by 0 bases and J by 6 bases, with 9 bases between the two germline ends. The CDR3 runs to 13 residues. Germline loops: CDR1 SGHRS, CDR2 YFSETQ. TCRdb analysed the 5' RACE reads with MiXCR anew, one entry per CDR3 protein. The data show about 530,000 distinct CDR3 sequences, with around 24% seen just once and around 0.5% held by the top ten. The data also belong to a second study, concerning yellow fever vaccine responses in identical twins.

The chain employs TRBV5-1 and TRBJ1-2; D gene ambiguous. Input material: CD4+ T cells sorted from blood. The receptor was derived from a woman between 18 and 29 years old in good health. CDR3: CASSLADGDGYTF. CDR3 bases: TGCGCCAGCAGCTTGGCGGACGGCGATGGCTACACCTTC. The complete variable domain, with remaining parts taken from reference TRBV5-1 and TRBJ1-2, reads KAGVTQTPRYLIKTRGQQVTLSCSPISGHRSVSWYQQTPGQGLQFLFEYFSETQRNKGNFPGRFSGRQFSNSRSEMNVSTLELGDSALYLCASSLADGDGYTFGSGTRLTVV.